What follows is one TCR beta chain and its context. This sample was included in a study of T cell responses to AZD1222 COVID-19 vaccine. The ends lost 2 bases at V and 2 bases at J; junction bases unmatched: 2. The CDR3 loop spans 14 amino acids. Germline assignment: CDR1 MDHEN and CDR2 SYDVKM. Data came from immunoSEQ multiplex PCR; TCRdb stores just in-frame clones and leaves some out. In the table there are about 100,000 clones, 88% of which are singletons. The sequenced sample was peripheral blood, obtained on day 0 of AZD1222 vaccination. The TCR originated in an adult in good health. The chain is built from TRBV28 and TRBJ2-7; TRBD2 agrees at 8 bases. The CDR3 protein is CASSLAGGPYEQYF. Here the CDR3 DNA reads TGTGCCAGCAGTTTAGCGGGAGGCCCCTACGAGCAGTACTTC.